Sequencing of this TCR beta chain was carried out in a study of monozygotic twins with inflammatory bowel disease. Overall study results and limits: None of the different T cell subtypes could be distinguished from one another.

On this clonotype: Its antigen is not identified.

After re-calling the 5' RACE reads, TCRdb lists one entry per CDR3 protein, DNA absent. The sample table sets out about 300,000 distinct CDR3 sequences. The germline gives CDR1 SGHTA, CDR2 FQGNSA. The CDR3 runs 15 residues. The sequencing input was blood. V gene TRBV7-2 combines with J gene TRBJ2-1; the D call of TRBD1 rests on TCRdb alone, since no DNA is present to check it. The origin of this receptor is a human donor with ulcerative colitis or Crohn's disease, or a healthy co-twin of an affected twin (not recorded which). CDR3 in amino acids: CASRGQESSYNEQFF.